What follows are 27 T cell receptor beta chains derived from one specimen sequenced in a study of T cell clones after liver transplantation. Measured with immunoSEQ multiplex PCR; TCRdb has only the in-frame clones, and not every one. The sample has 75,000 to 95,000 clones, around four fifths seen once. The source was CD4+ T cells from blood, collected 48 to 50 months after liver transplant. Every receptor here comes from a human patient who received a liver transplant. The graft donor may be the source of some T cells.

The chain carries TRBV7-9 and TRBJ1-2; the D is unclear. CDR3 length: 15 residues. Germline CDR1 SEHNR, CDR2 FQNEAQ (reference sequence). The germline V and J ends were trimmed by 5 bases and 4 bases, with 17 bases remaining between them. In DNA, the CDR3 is TGTGCCAGCAGCCCCGGAGGTGGAACGAGCTATGGCTACACCTTC. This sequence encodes CASSPGGGTSYGYTF.

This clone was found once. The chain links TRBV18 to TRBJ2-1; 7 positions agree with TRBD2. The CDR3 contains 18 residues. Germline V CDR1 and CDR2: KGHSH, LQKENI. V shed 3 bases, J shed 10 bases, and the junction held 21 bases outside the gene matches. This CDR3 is CASSPSSAGGSLSGEQFF. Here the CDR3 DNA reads TGTGCCAGCTCACCTTCGTCGGCTGGCGGGAGCTTGTCCGGGGAGCAGTTCTTC. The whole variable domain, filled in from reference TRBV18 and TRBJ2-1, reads NAGVMQNPRHLVRRRGQEARLRCSPMKGHSHVYWYRQLPEEGLKFMVYLQKENIIDESGMPKERFSAEFPKEGPSILRIQQVVRGDSAAYFCASSPSSAGGSLSGEQFFGPGTRLTVL.

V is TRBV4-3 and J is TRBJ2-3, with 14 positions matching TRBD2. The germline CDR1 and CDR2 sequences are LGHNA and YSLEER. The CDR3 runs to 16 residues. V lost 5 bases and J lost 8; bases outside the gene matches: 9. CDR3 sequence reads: CASSTRLAGGPVTQYF. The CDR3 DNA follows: TGCGCCAGCAGCACTCGACTAGCGGGGGGGCCGGTTACGCAGTATTTT.

The CDR3 loop reads CASSPQPGYEQYF. In nucleotides, the CDR3 is TGTGCCAGCTCACCGCAGCCGGGCTACGAGCAGTACTTC. This chain links TRBV18 with TRBJ2-7; D gene unclear. Germline V CDR1 and CDR2: KGHSH, LQKENI. Trimming left V 3 bases short and J 3 bases short, with 9 bases between. This CDR3 contains 13 residues.

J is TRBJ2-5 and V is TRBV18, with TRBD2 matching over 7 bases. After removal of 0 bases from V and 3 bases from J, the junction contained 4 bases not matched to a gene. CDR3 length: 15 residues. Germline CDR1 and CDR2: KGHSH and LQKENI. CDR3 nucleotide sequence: TGTGCCAGCTCACCACCGTCTAGCGGAAAAGAGACCCAGTACTTC. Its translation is CASSPPSSGKETQYF.

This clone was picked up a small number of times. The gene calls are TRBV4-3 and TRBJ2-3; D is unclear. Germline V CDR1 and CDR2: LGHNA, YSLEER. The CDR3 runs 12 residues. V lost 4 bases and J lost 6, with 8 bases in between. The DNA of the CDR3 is TGCGCCAGCAGCCTCAACGGCGATACGCAGTATTTT. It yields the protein CASSLNGDTQYF.

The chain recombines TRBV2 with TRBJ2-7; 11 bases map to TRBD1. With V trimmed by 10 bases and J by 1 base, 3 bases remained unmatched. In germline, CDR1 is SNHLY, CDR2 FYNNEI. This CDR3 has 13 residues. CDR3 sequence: CATGTGGSYEQYF. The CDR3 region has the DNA TGTGCCACAGGGACAGGGGGGTCCTACGAGCAGTACTTC.

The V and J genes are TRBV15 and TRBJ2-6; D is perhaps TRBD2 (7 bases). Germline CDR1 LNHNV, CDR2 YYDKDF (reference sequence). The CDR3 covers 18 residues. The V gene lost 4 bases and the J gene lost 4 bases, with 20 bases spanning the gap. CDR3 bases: TGTGCCACCAGCAACCAAGCCCGGGGGGCGTGGGGGGCCAACGTCCTGACTTTC. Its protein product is CATSNQARGAWGANVLTF. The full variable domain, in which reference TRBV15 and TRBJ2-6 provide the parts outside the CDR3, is DAMVIQNPRYQVTQFGKPVTLSCSQTLNHNVMYWYQQKSSQAPKLLFHYYDKDFNNEADTPDNFQSRRPNTSFCFLDIRSPGLGDTAMYLCATSNQARGAWGANVLTFGAGSRLTVL.

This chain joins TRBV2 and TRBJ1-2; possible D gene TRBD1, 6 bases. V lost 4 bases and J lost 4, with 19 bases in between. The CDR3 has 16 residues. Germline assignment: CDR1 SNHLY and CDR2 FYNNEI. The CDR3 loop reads CASSVGGSSFGYGYTF. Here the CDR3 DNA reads TGTGCCAGCAGTGTGGGGGGCAGTTCTTTCGGCTATGGCTACACCTTC.

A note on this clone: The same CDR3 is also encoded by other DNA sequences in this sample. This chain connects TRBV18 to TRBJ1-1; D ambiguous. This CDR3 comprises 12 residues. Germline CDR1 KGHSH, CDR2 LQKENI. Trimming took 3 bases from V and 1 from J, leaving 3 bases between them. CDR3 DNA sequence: TGTGCCAGCTCACCGCAGAACACTGAAGCTTTCTTT. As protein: CASSPQNTEAFF.

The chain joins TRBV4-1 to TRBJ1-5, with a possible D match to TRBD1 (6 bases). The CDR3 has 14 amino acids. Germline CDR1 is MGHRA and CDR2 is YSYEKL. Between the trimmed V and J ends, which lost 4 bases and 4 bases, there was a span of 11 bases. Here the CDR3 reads CASSRTVRNQPQHF. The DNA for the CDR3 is TGCGCCAGCAGCCGGACAGTGAGGAATCAGCCCCAGCATTTT.

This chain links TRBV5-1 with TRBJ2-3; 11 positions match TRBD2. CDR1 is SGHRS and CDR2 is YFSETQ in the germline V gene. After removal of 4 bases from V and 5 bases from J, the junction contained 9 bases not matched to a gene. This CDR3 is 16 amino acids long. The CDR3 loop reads CASSPEGLAGGDTQYF. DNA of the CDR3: TGCGCCAGCAGCCCGGAGGGTCTAGCGGGAGGAGATACGCAGTATTTT. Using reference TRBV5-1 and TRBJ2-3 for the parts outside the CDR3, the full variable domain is KAGVTQTPRYLIKTRGQQVTLSCSPISGHRSVSWYQQTPGQGLQFLFEYFSETQRNKGNFPGRFSGRQFSNSRSEMNVSTLELGDSALYLCASSPEGLAGGDTQYFGPGTRLTVL.

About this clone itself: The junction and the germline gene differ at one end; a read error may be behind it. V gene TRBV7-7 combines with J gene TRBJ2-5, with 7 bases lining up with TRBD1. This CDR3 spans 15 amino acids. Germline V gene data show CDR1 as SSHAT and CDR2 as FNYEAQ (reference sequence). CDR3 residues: CASSPQGGESETQYF. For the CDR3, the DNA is TGTGCTAGCAGCCCACAAGGGGGCGAATCAGAGACCCAGTACTTC.

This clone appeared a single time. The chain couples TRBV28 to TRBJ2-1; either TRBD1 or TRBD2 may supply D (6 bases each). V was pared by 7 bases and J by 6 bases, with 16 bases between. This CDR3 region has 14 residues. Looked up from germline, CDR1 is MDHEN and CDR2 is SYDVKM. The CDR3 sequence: CASTASGAPNEQFF. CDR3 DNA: TGTGCCAGCACCGCCTCGGGGGCTCCCAATGAGCAGTTCTTC.

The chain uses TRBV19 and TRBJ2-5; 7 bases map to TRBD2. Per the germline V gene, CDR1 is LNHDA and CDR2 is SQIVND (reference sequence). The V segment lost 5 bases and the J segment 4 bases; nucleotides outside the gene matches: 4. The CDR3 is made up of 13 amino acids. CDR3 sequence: CASSGGGRETQYF. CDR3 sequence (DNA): TGTGCCAGTAGTGGGGGGGGTCGAGAGACCCAGTACTTC.

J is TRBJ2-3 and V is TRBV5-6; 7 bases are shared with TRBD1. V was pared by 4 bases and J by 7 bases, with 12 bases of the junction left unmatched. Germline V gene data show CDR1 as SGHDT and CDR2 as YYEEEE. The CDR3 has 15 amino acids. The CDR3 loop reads CASSRPGTALNTQYF. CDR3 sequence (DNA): TGTGCCAGCAGCCGCCCGGGGACAGCCCTGAATACGCAGTATTTT.

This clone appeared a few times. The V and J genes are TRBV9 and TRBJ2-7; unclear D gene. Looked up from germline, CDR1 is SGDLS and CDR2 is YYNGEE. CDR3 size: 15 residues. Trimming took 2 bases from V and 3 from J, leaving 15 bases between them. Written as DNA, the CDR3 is TGTGCCAGCAGCGTGCGTGACACTGGCATCTACGAGCAGTACTTC. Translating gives CASSVRDTGIYEQYF.

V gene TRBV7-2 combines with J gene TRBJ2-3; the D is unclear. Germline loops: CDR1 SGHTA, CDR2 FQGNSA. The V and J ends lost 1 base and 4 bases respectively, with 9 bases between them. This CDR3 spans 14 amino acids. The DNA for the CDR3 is TGTGCCAGCAGCTTAGACCGTATAGCAGATACGCAGTATTTT. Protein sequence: CASSLDRIADTQYF.

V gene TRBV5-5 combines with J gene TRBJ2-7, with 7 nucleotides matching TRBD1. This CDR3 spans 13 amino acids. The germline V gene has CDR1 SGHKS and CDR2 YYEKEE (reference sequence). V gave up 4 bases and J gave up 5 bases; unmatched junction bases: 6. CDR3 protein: CASSETGFNEQYF. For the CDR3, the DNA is TGTGCCAGCAGCGAGACAGGGTTCAACGAGCAGTACTTC.

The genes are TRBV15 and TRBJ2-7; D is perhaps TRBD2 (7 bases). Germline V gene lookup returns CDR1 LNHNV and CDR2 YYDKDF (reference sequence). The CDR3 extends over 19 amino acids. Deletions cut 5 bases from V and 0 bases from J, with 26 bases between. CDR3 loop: CATSSIRGRTSAHSYEQYF. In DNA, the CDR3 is TGTGCCACCAGCTCCATAAGGGGGAGAACTAGCGCGCACTCCTACGAGCAGTACTTC.

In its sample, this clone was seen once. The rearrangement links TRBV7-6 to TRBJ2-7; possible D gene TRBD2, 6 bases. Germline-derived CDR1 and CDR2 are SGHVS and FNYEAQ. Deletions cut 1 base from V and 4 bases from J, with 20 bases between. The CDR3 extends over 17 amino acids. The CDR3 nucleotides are TGTGCCAGCAGCTTAGGGGGGAGGAATACTTTCGCTTACGAGCAGTACTTC. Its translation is CASSLGGRNTFAYEQYF.

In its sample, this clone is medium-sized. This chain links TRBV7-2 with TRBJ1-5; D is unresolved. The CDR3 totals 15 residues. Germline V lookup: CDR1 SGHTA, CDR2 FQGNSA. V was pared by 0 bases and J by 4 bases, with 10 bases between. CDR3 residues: CASSLASADNQPQHF. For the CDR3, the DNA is TGTGCCAGCAGCTTAGCGTCGGCAGATAATCAGCCCCAGCATTTT.

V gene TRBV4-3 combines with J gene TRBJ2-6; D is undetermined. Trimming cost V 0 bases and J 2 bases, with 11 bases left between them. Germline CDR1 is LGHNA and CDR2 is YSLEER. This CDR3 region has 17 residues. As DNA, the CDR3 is TGCGCCAGCAGCCAAGATCCCTTGGGCCCTGGGGCCAACGTCCTGACTTTC. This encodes CASSQDPLGPGANVLTF.

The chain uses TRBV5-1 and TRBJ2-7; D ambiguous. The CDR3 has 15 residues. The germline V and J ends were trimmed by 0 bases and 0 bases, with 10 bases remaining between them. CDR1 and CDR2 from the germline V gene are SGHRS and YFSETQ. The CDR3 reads CASSLGRSSSYEQYF. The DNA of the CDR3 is TGCGCCAGCAGCTTGGGCAGGTCGAGCTCCTACGAGCAGTACTTC.

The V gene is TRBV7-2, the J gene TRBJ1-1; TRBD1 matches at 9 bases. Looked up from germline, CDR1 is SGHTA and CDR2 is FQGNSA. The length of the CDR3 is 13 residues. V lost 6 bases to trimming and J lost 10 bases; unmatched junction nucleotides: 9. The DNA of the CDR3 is TGTGCCAGCAGATGGGACAGGGAAGGGGTAGCTTTCTTT. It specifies CASRWDREGVAFF.

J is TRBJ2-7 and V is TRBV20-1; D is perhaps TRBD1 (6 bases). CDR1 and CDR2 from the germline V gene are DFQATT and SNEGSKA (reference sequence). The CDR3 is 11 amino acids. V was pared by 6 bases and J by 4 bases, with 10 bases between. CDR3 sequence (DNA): TGCAGTGCGGAACAGGGTTACGAGCAGTACTTC. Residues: CSAEQGYEQYF.

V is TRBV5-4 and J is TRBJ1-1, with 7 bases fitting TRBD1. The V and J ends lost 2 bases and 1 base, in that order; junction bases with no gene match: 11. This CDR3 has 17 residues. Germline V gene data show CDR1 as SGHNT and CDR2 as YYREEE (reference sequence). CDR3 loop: CASSFSLVGTANTEAFF. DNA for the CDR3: TGTGCCAGCAGCTTTTCTCTGGTTGGGACAGCGAACACTGAAGCTTTCTTT.